Listed here are 23 T cell receptor beta chains from one sample, sequenced in a study of blood T cell repertoires in COVID-19. Profiled with immunoSEQ multiplex PCR; TCRdb holds only in-frame clones, not every one. The table has some 330,000 clones, approximately 88% seen once; the top ten hold about 5%. Material: PBMCs or T cells enriched from blood (not recorded which). These receptors originate from a man in his thirties or forties who had recovered from COVID-19.

As DNA, the CDR3 is TGTGCCAGCAGTATGACAGGGAAGGCTCTAGCTAACTATGGCTACACCTTC. Amino acid sequence: CASSMTGKALANYGYTF. The chain recombines TRBV28 with TRBJ1-2; 7 positions match TRBD1. Per the germline V gene, CDR1 is MDHEN and CDR2 is SYDVKM. The length of the CDR3 is 17 residues. V lost 5 bases, J lost 0 bases, and 12 bases stayed unmatched.

The rearrangement joins TRBV28 to TRBJ1-6, with D possibly matching TRBD1 (5 bases). CDR3 length: 12 amino acids. Germline loops: CDR1 MDHEN, CDR2 SYDVKM. Deletions cut 4 bases from V and 12 bases from J, with 10 bases between. The CDR3 sequence: CASSSGGGPLHF. The CDR3, as DNA: TGTGCCAGCAGTTCGGGGGGGGGACCCCTCCACTTT.

This clone was observed a single time. This sequence joins TRBV4-1 and TRBJ2-7; maybe TRBD1 (6 bases). Trimming shortened V by 6 bases and J by 0 bases, and 9 bases separated the two germline ends. The CDR3 is made up of 13 amino acids. CDR1 is MGHRA and CDR2 is YSYEKL in the germline V gene. CDR3 sequence reads: CASSETGSYEQYF. CDR3 sequence (DNA): TGCGCCAGCAGTGAGACAGGCTCCTACGAGCAGTACTTC.

This chain links TRBV5-1 with TRBJ2-3; 8 nucleotides line up with TRBD1. The V and J ends lost 7 bases and 3 bases, in that order; junction bases with no gene match: 7. The length of the CDR3 is 14 residues. Germline V gene sequence: CDR1 SGHRS, CDR2 YFSETQ. DNA of the CDR3: TGCGCCAGCTCCGACAGGGGAAGTACAGATACGCAGTATTTT. The encoded protein is CASSDRGSTDTQYF.

The chain couples TRBV24-1 to TRBJ1-2; D is unclear. Germline CDR1 KGHDR, CDR2 SFDVKD. V lost 9 bases, J lost 8 bases, and 18 bases lay in between. This CDR3 has 13 residues. The CDR3 DNA reads as TGTGCCACCCTGGGCCCGGGCTCGGGGGGCTACACCTTC. Its translation: CATLGPGSGGYTF.

The chain combines TRBV6-5 with TRBJ1-2; 9 positions match TRBD1. The CDR3 runs to 14 residues. The V and J ends lost 5 bases and 7 bases, in that order; junction bases with no gene match: 8. Germline loops: CDR1 MNHEY, CDR2 SVGAGI. The CDR3 sequence: CASSQLQGARGYTF. CDR3 bases: TGTGCCAGCAGTCAACTACAGGGGGCGCGTGGCTACACCTTC.

CDR3 coding DNA: TGTGCCAGCAGCTCCGACAGGGTTGCCGGGGCCAACGTCCTGACTTTC. Its protein is CASSSDRVAGANVLTF. The chain recombines TRBV3-1 (or the pseudogene TRBV3-2) with TRBJ2-6; 7 nucleotides line up with TRBD1. CDR1 is LGHDT, CDR2 YNNKEL, per germline (reference sequence). The V gene end was trimmed by 5 bases and the J gene end by 4 bases; junction bases not matched to a gene: 8. The CDR3 runs to 16 residues.

The chain is built from TRBV27 and TRBJ2-6; TRBD1 matches at 9 bases. Unmatched junction bases numbered 17, after V lost 5 bases and J lost 0 bases. The CDR3 has 21 residues. CDR1 and CDR2 (germline): MNHEY, SMNVEV (reference sequence). The CDR3 spells CASSPEMPSGTGSSGANVLTF. CDR3 sequence (DNA): TGTGCCAGCAGTCCAGAAATGCCCTCCGGGACAGGGAGCTCTGGGGCCAACGTCCTGACTTTC.

The chain is built from TRBV21-1 and TRBJ1-6. TRBV21-1 is a pseudogene. The CDR3 length is 12 residues. This chain's CDR3 is CASSKVLSPLHF. DNA for the CDR3: TGTGCCAGCAGCAAAGTACTGTCACCCCTCCACTTT.

The rearrangement uses TRBV6-4 and TRBJ1-4, with a weak D call TRBD1 (6 bases). Germline V gives CDR1 MRHNA, CDR2 SNTAGT. V was trimmed by 0 bases and J by 0 bases, leaving 17 bases between them. The CDR3 runs to 19 residues. CDR3 amino acids: CASSDSGMDRESTNEKLFF. The CDR3 DNA reads TGTGCCAGCAGTGACTCAGGAATGGACAGAGAGTCAACTAATGAAAAACTGTTTTTT.

V usage is TRBV2 and J usage is TRBJ1-2, with a possible D match to TRBD1 (5 bases). Germline CDR1 is SNHLY and CDR2 is FYNNEI. The length of the CDR3 is 14 residues. Trimming shortened V by 5 bases and J by 0 bases, and 10 bases separated the two germline ends. The CDR3 is CASSPDITNYGYTF. For the CDR3, the DNA is TGTGCCAGCAGTCCGGACATAACTAACTATGGCTACACCTTC.

This chain connects TRBV11-2 to TRBJ2-7, with D perhaps matching TRBD2 (5 bases). CDR1 SGHAT and CDR2 FQNNGV come from the germline V gene. V was shortened by 5 bases and J by 3 bases, with 17 bases between the two germline ends. The CDR3 loop spans 15 amino acids. The CDR3 DNA follows: TGTGCCAGCAGCCCGAGCGCGGACTTCTTCTACGAGCAGTACTTC. Its protein is CASSPSADFFYEQYF.

This chain uses TRBV13 with TRBJ2-2, with TRBD1 matching over 7 bases. The CDR3 loop spans 18 amino acids. Trimming at V came to 1 base and at J to 2 bases, leaving 10 bases not matched to a gene. Looked up from germline, CDR1 is PRHDT and CDR2 is FYEKMQ (reference sequence). The CDR3 sequence: CASSLERWDSSNTGELFF. In nucleotides, the CDR3 is TGTGCCAGCAGCTTAGAAAGGTGGGACAGTAGTAACACCGGGGAGCTGTTTTTT.

This clone was observed a single time. This chain connects TRBV15 to TRBJ2-7; 11 bases line up with TRBD1. Per germline, CDR1 LNHNV and CDR2 YYDKDF (reference sequence). V dropped 3 bases and J dropped 6; count of bases not matched to a gene: 4. The length of the CDR3 is 14 residues. Here the CDR3 reads CATSSGQGASEQYF. The DNA of the CDR3 is TGTGCCACCAGCAGCGGACAGGGGGCGTCCGAGCAGTACTTC.

The gene calls are TRBV27 and TRBJ2-7; possibly TRBD2 for D (5 bases). The CDR3 runs to 13 residues. Germline values: CDR1 MNHEY, CDR2 SMNVEV (reference sequence). V lost 5 bases to trimming and J lost 3 bases, with 11 bases between them. This CDR3 is CASSPGSVYEQYF. CDR3 DNA sequence: TGTGCCAGCAGTCCGGGATCCGTCTACGAGCAGTACTTC.

The V call is TRBV5-1, the J call TRBJ2-3; 7 bases align to TRBD2. Losses at the gene ends were 0 bases for V and 6 bases for J; bases not matched to a gene: 4. Germline-derived CDR1 and CDR2 are SGHRS and YFSETQ. CDR3 length: 14 amino acids. The CDR3 nucleotides are TGCGCCAGCAGCTTGGCTAGCGGCGGCGATACGCAGTATTTT. Translating it yields CASSLASGGDTQYF.

This sequence joins TRBV28 and TRBJ2-4; 14 nucleotides match TRBD2. The junction had 7 bases not matched to a gene; V was cut back by 6 bases and J by 0 bases. This CDR3 region has 18 residues. CDR1 is MDHEN, CDR2 SYDVKM, per germline. As DNA, the CDR3 is TGTGCCAGCAGCCGCAGGGGACTAGCGGGGGTAGCCAAAAACATTCAGTACTTC. This translates into CASSRRGLAGVAKNIQYF. The variable domain in full, with the rest retrieved from reference TRBV28 and TRBJ2-4, is DVKVTQSSRYLVKRTGEKVFLECVQDMDHENMFWYRQDPGLGLRLIYFSYDVKMKEKGDIPEGYSVSREKKERFSLILESASTNQTSMYLCASSRRGLAGVAKNIQYFGAGTRLSVL.

The chain combines TRBV5-1 with TRBJ2-7; TRBD1 matches 9 bases. CDR3 length: 14 amino acids. V trimming: 2 bases; J trimming: 6 bases; junction bases outside the gene matches: 6. Germline CDR1 SGHRS, CDR2 YFSETQ. The CDR3: CASSFRTGDGEQYF. The CDR3 DNA reads as TGCGCCAGCAGCTTTAGGACAGGGGACGGCGAGCAGTACTTC.

DNA for the CDR3: TGTGCCTGGAGTGGGACTAGCGGGGGGGCCTACAATGAGCAGTTCTTC. Its translation: CAWSGTSGGAYNEQFF. The chain combines TRBV30 with TRBJ2-1; TRBD2 matches at 15 bases. The CDR3 is 16 amino acids. CDR1 and CDR2 (germline): GTSNPN, SVGIG (reference sequence). V trimming: 1 base; J trimming: 2 bases; junction bases outside the gene matches: 0. Using reference TRBV30 and TRBJ2-1 for the parts outside the CDR3, the full variable domain is SQTIHQWPATLVQPVGSPLSLECTVEGTSNPNLYWYRQAAGRGLQLLFYSVGIGQISSEVPQNLSASRPQDRQFILSSKKLLLSDSGFYLCAWSGTSGGAYNEQFFGPGTRLTVL.

The chain is built from TRBV24-1 and TRBJ2-1, with TRBD2 matching 8 bases. Trimming took 5 bases from V and 7 from J; bases not matched to a gene: 6. Germline V gene sequence: CDR1 KGHDR, CDR2 SFDVKD. The CDR3 totals 14 residues. Here the CDR3 DNA reads TGTGCCACCAGTGCGGCGGGGGGACTGAATGAGCAGTTCTTC. This gives the protein CATSAAGGLNEQFF.

This chain joins TRBV24-1 and TRBJ1-4, with 7 bases lining up with TRBD1. The J segment lost 1 base and the V segment lost 6 bases, leaving 1 base of the junction unmatched. In germline, CDR1 is KGHDR, CDR2 SFDVKD. This CDR3 comprises 14 residues. As DNA, the CDR3 is TGTGCCACCAGTCAGGGGGGAACTAATGAAAAACTGTTTTTT. Protein: CATSQGGTNEKLFF.

The chain couples TRBV5-1 to TRBJ1-2, with D possibly being TRBD1 (6 bases). This CDR3 region has 14 residues. Germline V gives CDR1 SGHRS, CDR2 YFSETQ. The ends were cut back, 0 bases at V and 6 bases at J, with 12 bases in the middle. For the CDR3, the DNA is TGCGCCAGCAGCTTGGGCAGTCCAGGGGATGGCTACACCTTC. Protein sequence: CASSLGSPGDGYTF.

The rearrangement joins TRBV21-1 to TRBJ1-2; the table names TRBD1, a call not compared with the DNA. TRBV21-1 is a pseudogene locus. The CDR3 is 17 residues long. CDR3 amino acids: CASSKDGGGAKWYGYTF. CDR3 nucleotide sequence: TGTGCCAGCAGCAAAGATGGAGGGGGCGCTAAGTGGTATGGCTACACCTTC.